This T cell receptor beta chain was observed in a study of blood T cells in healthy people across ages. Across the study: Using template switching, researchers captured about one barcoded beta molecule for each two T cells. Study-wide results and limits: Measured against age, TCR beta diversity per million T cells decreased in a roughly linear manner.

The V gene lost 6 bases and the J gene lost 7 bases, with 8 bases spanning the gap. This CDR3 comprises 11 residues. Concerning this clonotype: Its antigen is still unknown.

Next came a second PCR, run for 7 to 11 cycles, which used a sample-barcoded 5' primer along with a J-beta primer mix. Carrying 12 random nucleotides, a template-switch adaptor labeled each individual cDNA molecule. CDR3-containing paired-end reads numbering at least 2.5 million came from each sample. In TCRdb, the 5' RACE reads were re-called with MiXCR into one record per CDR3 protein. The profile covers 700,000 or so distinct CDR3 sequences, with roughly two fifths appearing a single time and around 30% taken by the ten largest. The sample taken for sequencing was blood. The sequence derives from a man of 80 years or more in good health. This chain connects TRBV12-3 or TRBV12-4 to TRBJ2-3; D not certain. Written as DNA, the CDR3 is TGTGCCAGCAGCCGGTCAAATACGCAGTATTTT. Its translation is CASSRSNTQYF.